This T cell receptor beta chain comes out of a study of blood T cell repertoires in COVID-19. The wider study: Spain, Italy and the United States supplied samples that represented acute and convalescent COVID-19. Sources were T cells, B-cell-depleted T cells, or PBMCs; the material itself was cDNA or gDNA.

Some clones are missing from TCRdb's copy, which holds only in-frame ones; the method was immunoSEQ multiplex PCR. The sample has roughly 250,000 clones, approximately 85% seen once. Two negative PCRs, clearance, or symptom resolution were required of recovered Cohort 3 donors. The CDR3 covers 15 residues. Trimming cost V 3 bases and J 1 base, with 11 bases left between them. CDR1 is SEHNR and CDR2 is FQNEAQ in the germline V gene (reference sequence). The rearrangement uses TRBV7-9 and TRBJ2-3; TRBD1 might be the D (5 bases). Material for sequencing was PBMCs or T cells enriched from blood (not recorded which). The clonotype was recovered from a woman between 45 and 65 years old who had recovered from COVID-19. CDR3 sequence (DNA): TGTGCCAGCAGCTTCGGACATTACGGCACAGATACGCAGTATTTT. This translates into CASSFGHYGTDTQYF.